This T cell receptor beta chain appears in the sequencing data of a study of T cell responses to AZD1222 COVID-19 vaccine. From germline, CDR1 is SGHTA and CDR2 FQGNSA. There are 13 residues in the CDR3. V lost 2 bases and J 7 bases, leaving 11 bases between the germline ends. This table comes from immunoSEQ multiplex PCR, and its TCRdb copy is limited to in-frame clones, with some not included. The sample has approximately 110,000 clones, around nine tenths seen once. The sequenced sample was peripheral blood, obtained on day 0 of AZD1222 vaccination. The V and J genes are TRBV7-2 and TRBJ1-1, with a tentative D call TRBD1 (6 bases). This clonotype originated in an adult in good health. The CDR3 reads CASSLQGNSEAFF. The DNA of the CDR3 is TGTGCCAGCAGCTTACAGGGGAATAGTGAAGCTTTCTTT.